The 24 T cell receptor beta chains given below trace back to one sample, sequenced in a study of regulatory T cells in long-lasting Graves disease. Noted time point: persistent/refractory GD, antithyroid drugs over 5 years with positive TRAb. RNA isolated from PBMCs was used to make the TCR library. According to the study, TCR beta libraries were built with iRepertoire HTBI primers and CDR3-region Arm-PCR. TCRdb itself ran the multiplex PCR reads through MiXCR, one entry per CDR3 protein. Of over 450,000 distinct CDR3 sequences in the sample, about a fifth were seen once. The source material was peripheral blood mononuclear cells (PBMCs), sampled when the disease was refractory, from a patient treated with antithyroid drugs. The receptor source for this set is a female donor with Graves disease.

This clonotype was counted at least ten times. V is TRBV30 and J is TRBJ2-5; the D is unclear. The length of the CDR3 is 11 residues. V gave up 8 bases and J gave up 4 bases, with 11 bases separating them. Per the germline V gene, CDR1 is GTSNPN and CDR2 is SVGIG (reference sequence). The CDR3 DNA follows: TGTGCCGGCTGGATCCGAGAGACCCAGTACTTC. Translating it yields CAGWIRETQYF.

This clonotype was recorded at least ten times. This rearrangement joins TRBV6-1 to TRBJ1-1; weak D call: TRBD1 (5 bases). Germline V gene lookup returns CDR1 MNHNS and CDR2 SASEGT. The V end was cut by 11 bases, the J end by 1 base, with 14 bases between. CDR3 length: 13 residues. CDR3: CAVSDTKNTEAFF. The CDR3 DNA sequence: TGTGCCGTTTCGGACACCAAGAACACTGAAGCTTTCTTT.

This clonotype was detected many times. The V gene is TRBV28, the J gene TRBJ1-1, with D unresolved. Trimming removed 3 bases at V and 3 bases at J, with 17 bases between. From germline, CDR1 is MDHEN and CDR2 SYDVKM. The length of the CDR3 is 16 residues. The CDR3 DNA sequence: TGTGCCAGCAGTTTGGGTAGGAGGGCCGTTGACACTGAAGCTTTCTTT. It specifies CASSLGRRAVDTEAFF.

At least ten counts were recorded for this clonotype. This rearrangement joins TRBV3-1 to TRBJ2-7; 10 positions match TRBD2. The CDR3 totals 16 residues. V lost 2 bases to trimming and J lost 2 bases; unmatched junction nucleotides: 6. CDR1 LGHDT and CDR2 YNNKEL come from the germline V gene (reference sequence). The CDR3 loop reads CASSQPTSGSAYEQYF. The DNA of the CDR3 is TGTGCCAGCAGCCAACCGACTAGCGGGTCGGCCTACGAGCAGTACTTC.

J is TRBJ1-1 and V is TRBV14; TRBD1 matches 7 bases. V dropped 3 bases and J dropped 8; count of bases not matched to a gene: 3. This CDR3 has 12 residues. Germline V lookup: CDR1 SGHDN, CDR2 FVKESK. The CDR3 protein is CASSHRQGEAFF. CDR3 bases: TGTGCCAGCAGCCACCGACAGGGCGAAGCTTTCTTT.

This clonotype was seen many times. This sequence joins TRBV10-3 and TRBJ1-1; D remains ambiguous. The germline V gene encodes CDR1 ENHRY and CDR2 SYGVKD. The CDR3 is 14 amino acids. The V end lost 2 bases, the J end lost 3 bases, and 10 bases lay between the germline ends. The CDR3 spells CAISEGQADTEAFF. CDR3 nucleotides: TGTGCCATCAGTGAGGGCCAAGCGGACACTGAAGCTTTCTTT.

The rearrangement uses TRBV4-1 and TRBJ1-5; 10 nucleotides match TRBD1. Unmatched junction bases numbered 3, after V lost 3 bases and J lost 7 bases. CDR1 and CDR2 from the germline V gene are MGHRA and YSYEKL. This CDR3 is 14 amino acids long. This CDR3 is CASSQTGGSQPQHF. CDR3 DNA: TGCGCCAGCAGCCAGACAGGGGGCAGCCAGCCCCAGCATTTT.

Turning to this clonotype: A far bigger clonotype differs at one base, so this is likely a read error. The rearrangement joins TRBV7-9 to TRBJ2-7; a possible D gene is TRBD1 (6 bases). V gave up 4 bases and J gave up 3 bases, with 10 bases separating them. This CDR3 has 13 residues. Germline V gene data show CDR1 as SEHNR and CDR2 as FQNEAQ (reference sequence). Written as DNA, the CDR3 is TGTGCCAGCAGCTCCGGACAGATCTACGAGCAGTACTTC. Its protein is CASSSGQIYEQYF.

This clonotype was found many times. This chain links TRBV10-3 with TRBJ2-7; no firm D call. Germline CDR1 is ENHRY and CDR2 is SYGVKD. Trimming left V 4 bases short and J 3 bases short, with 10 bases between. The CDR3 sequence is 13 residues long. The CDR3 nucleotides are TGTGCCATCAGTGCCGACGCCGTCTACGAGCAGTACTTC. Its protein is CAISADAVYEQYF.

A few counts support this clonotype. The chain recombines TRBV6-5 with TRBJ2-7; tentatively, D is TRBD2 (6 bases). Germline V gene lookup returns CDR1 MNHEY and CDR2 SVGAGI. V lost 2 bases, J lost 2 bases, and 10 bases lay in between. CDR3 length: 14 residues. As DNA, the CDR3 is TGTGCCAGCAGTTACGAGGAGGGGACCTACGAGCAGTACTTC. This encodes CASSYEEGTYEQYF.

The chain links TRBV6-2 or TRBV6-3 to TRBJ2-1, with 8 positions matching TRBD2. Germline CDR1 is MNHEY and CDR2 is SVGEGT. V gave up 7 bases and J gave up 7 bases; unmatched junction bases: 12. The CDR3 totals 15 residues. The CDR3 nucleotides read TGTGCCAGCATCCAAACCGGGGGGGTTAAGAATGAGCAGTTCTTC. Residues: CASIQTGGVKNEQFF.

This clonotype was found a few times. The chain joins TRBV13 to TRBJ2-6; unclear D gene. The CDR3 runs to 16 residues. Between the trimmed V and J ends, which lost 6 bases and 0 bases, there was a span of 12 bases. CDR1 is PRHDT, CDR2 FYEKMQ, per germline (reference sequence). The CDR3 loop reads CASSHKGLSGANVLTF. CDR3 bases: TGTGCCAGCAGTCACAAGGGCCTCTCTGGGGCCAACGTCCTGACTTTC.

This clonotype has ten or more counts. The rearrangement links TRBV29-1 to TRBJ1-4, with 7 bases matching TRBD1. Germline values: CDR1 SQVTM, CDR2 ANQGSEA. The CDR3 totals 13 residues. Trimming cost V 4 bases and J 8 bases; bases outside gene matches: 7. CDR3 bases: TGCAGCGTTGGAGGGGGCCGAGGGGAAAAACTGTTTTTT. Translating it yields CSVGGGRGEKLFF.

This chain links TRBV7-9 with TRBJ2-2; D gene uncertain. The germline gives CDR1 SEHNR, CDR2 FQNEAQ (reference sequence). V lost 4 bases and J lost 3, with 9 bases in between. The length of the CDR3 is 14 residues. In DNA form, the CDR3 reads TGTGCCAGCAGCTACGAGACTGACACCGGGGAGCTGTTTTTT. Residues: CASSYETDTGELFF.

This clonotype was seen more than once but under ten times. This chain uses TRBV5-6 with TRBJ1-5, with 8 nucleotides matching TRBD1. The junction had 7 bases not matched to a gene; V was cut back by 3 bases and J by 2 bases. Germline-derived CDR1 and CDR2 are SGHDT and YYEEEE. This CDR3 has 16 amino acids. The CDR3 DNA reads TGTGCCAGCAGCTCTTCTGAACAGGGGGGCAATCAGCCCCAGCATTTT. It translates to CASSSSEQGGNQPQHF. The full variable domain, in which reference TRBV5-6 and TRBJ1-5 provide the parts outside the CDR3, is DAGVTQSPTHLIKTRGQQVTLRCSPKSGHDTVSWYQQALGQGPQFIFQYYEEEERQRGNFPDRFSGHQFPNYSSELNVNALLLGDSALYLCASSSSEQGGNQPQHFGDGTRLSIL.

This clonotype showed up many times. The chain links TRBV20-1 to TRBJ1-2; D uncertain. Trimming took off 0 bases at V and 3 bases at J, with 14 bases between the two ends. The CDR3 runs to 15 residues. CDR1 and CDR2 (germline): DFQATT, SNEGSKA (reference sequence). The CDR3 DNA reads TGCAGTGCTAGAGATATGGGCAGTGGGTACTATGGCTACACCTTC. This translates into CSARDMGSGYYGYTF.

This clonotype was detected ten times or more. The V call is TRBV6-5, the J call TRBJ2-7; 11 positions match TRBD2. J gave up 1 base and V 4 bases, and 3 bases lay outside the gene matches. Germline V gene data show CDR1 as MNHEY and CDR2 as SVGAGI. This CDR3 has 15 amino acids. The CDR3 sequence: CASSSLAGASYEQYF. The DNA for the CDR3 is TGTGCCAGCAGTTCACTAGCGGGAGCTTCCTACGAGCAGTACTTC.

V usage is TRBV9 and J usage is TRBJ2-5; 10 bases are a match to TRBD2. CDR1 and CDR2 from the germline V gene are SGDLS and YYNGEE. The CDR3 totals 17 residues. The junction had 11 bases not matched to a gene; V was cut back by 4 bases and J by 2 bases. The CDR3 nucleotides read TGTGCCAGCAGCTCCCCCTTAGCGGGGGGTCGTCAAGAGACCCAGTACTTC. Residues: CASSSPLAGGRQETQYF. Filled out from reference TRBV9 and TRBJ2-5, the complete variable domain reads DSGVTQTPKHLITATGQRVTLRCSPRSGDLSVYWYQQSLDQGLQFLIQYYNGEERAKGNILERFSAQQFPDLHSELNLSSLELGDSALYFCASSSPLAGGRQETQYFGPGTRLLVL.

The gene calls are TRBV29-1 and TRBJ1-2; tentative D call: TRBD1 (5 bases). Germline loops: CDR1 SQVTM, CDR2 ANQGSEA. CDR3 size: 14 residues. V gave up 0 bases and J gave up 6 bases, with 14 bases separating them. CDR3 amino acids: CSVEDRGDLNGYTF. CDR3 nucleotides: TGCAGCGTTGAAGATCGGGGGGACCTGAATGGCTACACCTTC.

CDR3 sequence: CASSLALWQPMNFNTEAFF. The CDR3 coding sequence is TGCGCCAGCAGCTTGGCCTTATGGCAGCCCATGAATTTTAACACTGAAGCTTTCTTT. This rearrangement joins TRBV5-1 to TRBJ1-1; D is undetermined. The CDR3 covers 19 residues. With 0 bases removed from V and 2 bases from J, the gap between germline ends came to 23 bases. Germline CDR1 and CDR2: SGHRS and YFSETQ.

A word on this clonotype: The CDR3 does not close with the conserved phenylalanine or tryptophan, likely indicating a read error. The V and J genes are TRBV4-1 and TRBJ1-2; 7 bases are shared with TRBD1. In germline, CDR1 is MGHRA, CDR2 YSYEKL. With V trimmed by 1 base and J by 10 bases, 9 bases remained unmatched. The CDR3 totals 14 residues. This chain's CDR3 is CASSQVGTARDYTL. The CDR3 nucleotides read TGCGCCAGCAGCCAAGTAGGGACAGCCCGGGACTACACCCTC.

The chain couples TRBV30 to TRBJ1-1; D perhaps matches TRBD1 (6 bases). The ends were cut back, 3 bases at V and 8 bases at J, with 19 bases in the middle. Per the germline V gene, CDR1 is GTSNPN and CDR2 is SVGIG (reference sequence). The CDR3 has 14 residues. For the CDR3, the DNA is TGTGCCTGGAGGTTACAGGGACTATCGGGGGAAGCTTTCTTT. It yields the protein CAWRLQGLSGEAFF.

The chain combines TRBV25-1 with TRBJ2-1, with D unresolved. Germline CDR1 and CDR2: MGHDK and SYGVNS. The V gene lost 3 bases and the J gene lost 0 bases, with 21 bases spanning the gap. The CDR3 totals 19 residues. CDR3 residues: CASSDSSPSRTNSYNEQFF. The CDR3 region has the DNA TGTGCCAGCAGTGATTCTTCCCCCTCAAGGACGAACTCCTACAATGAGCAGTTCTTC.

This clonotype has more than one count but fewer than ten. The chain carries TRBV6-5 and TRBJ2-7, with no clear D. The CDR3 loop spans 16 amino acids. Germline V gene sequence: CDR1 MNHEY, CDR2 SVGAGI. Deletions cut 0 bases from V and 2 bases from J, with 14 bases between. The CDR3: CASSYSQAAMAYEQYF. DNA for the CDR3: TGTGCCAGCAGTTACTCACAAGCTGCAATGGCCTACGAGCAGTACTTC.